These 28 T cell receptor beta chains came from one sample sequenced in a study of blood T cell repertoires in COVID-19. Generated by immunoSEQ multiplex PCR, the TCRdb table keeps only in-frame clones and is missing some. The sample contains over 50,000 clones, 87% of which appear only once. Sequencing was performed on peripheral blood. The receptors come from a man aged 55 to 70 with acute or convalescent COVID-19.

The gene calls are TRBV12-5 and TRBJ2-7, with D perhaps TRBD1 (6 bases). Trimming left V 0 bases short and J 6 bases short, with 15 bases between. CDR1 and CDR2 from the germline V gene are LGHNT and FRNRAP. The CDR3 spans 15 residues. The CDR3 DNA sequence: TGTGCTAGTGGTTTGGTACTCTCAGGGGAGTCCGAGCAGTACTTC. It encodes CASGLVLSGESEQYF.

The chain joins TRBV30 to TRBJ2-5; tentatively, D is TRBD2 (6 bases). V lost 4 bases and J 5 bases, leaving 17 bases between the germline ends. CDR1 and CDR2 from the germline V gene are GTSNPN and SVGIG (reference sequence). CDR3 length equals 14 residues. Here the CDR3 reads CAWTRDGLWETQYF. The CDR3 DNA sequence: TGTGCCTGGACCAGGGACGGACTATGGGAGACCCAGTACTTC.

This chain links TRBV7-9 with TRBJ2-1; 8 bases line up with TRBD2. After removal of 5 bases from V and 6 bases from J, the junction contained 6 bases not matched to a gene. The CDR3 runs 14 residues. The germline V gene encodes CDR1 SEHNR and CDR2 FQNEAQ (reference sequence). CDR3 sequence (DNA): TGTGCCAGCAGCCTTCGGGGGGGGCCCAATGAGCAGTTCTTC. This translates into CASSLRGGPNEQFF.

The rearrangement uses TRBV19 and TRBJ1-1; TRBD1 matches 11 bases. The CDR3 has 15 residues. Trimming removed 6 bases from V and 11 bases from J; junction bases left unmatched: 14. CDR1 is LNHDA and CDR2 is SQIVND in the germline V gene (reference sequence). CDR3 DNA: TGTGCCAGTAGCCCTTGGACAGGGGGCGGGAGTGGGGCTTTCTTT. This encodes CASSPWTGGGSGAFF.

V is TRBV6-2 or TRBV6-3 and J is TRBJ2-1, with 7 bases identical to TRBD2. V gave up 4 bases and J gave up 0 bases; unmatched junction bases: 3. The CDR3 is 15 amino acids. The germline V gene has CDR1 MNHEY and CDR2 SVGEGT. This CDR3 is CASSSWTSSYNEQFF. CDR3 DNA: TGTGCCAGCAGTTCGTGGACTAGCTCCTACAATGAGCAGTTCTTC.

The chain uses TRBV27 and TRBJ1-1; a weak D match, TRBD1 (5 bases). V lost 8 bases to trimming and J lost 0 bases, with 10 bases between them. This CDR3 contains 13 residues. CDR1 is MNHEY and CDR2 is SMNVEV in the germline V gene (reference sequence). CDR3 in amino acids: CASGAGLNTEAFF. CDR3 sequence (DNA): TGTGCCAGCGGGGCAGGACTGAACACTGAAGCTTTCTTT.

The chain combines TRBV19 with TRBJ1-1; tentative D call: TRBD1 (5 bases). Germline CDR1 LNHDA, CDR2 SQIVND (reference sequence). V was trimmed by 8 bases and J by 0 bases, leaving 7 bases between them. CDR3 size: 12 residues. Written as DNA, the CDR3 is TGTGCCAGTCGACAGTTGAACACTGAAGCTTTCTTT. Translated, it gives CASRQLNTEAFF.

This chain connects TRBV7-2 to TRBJ1-5; no definite D call. The CDR3 runs to 15 residues. Per the germline V gene, CDR1 is SGHTA and CDR2 is FQGNSA. V lost 2 bases to trimming and J lost 0 bases, with 8 bases between them. The CDR3 region has the DNA TGTGCCAGCAGCTTATCGTTCGGTAGCAATCAGCCCCAGCATTTT. Translated, it gives CASSLSFGSNQPQHF.

The chain uses TRBV6-5 and TRBJ1-1; D is undetermined. This CDR3 has 13 amino acids. The germline V gene has CDR1 MNHEY and CDR2 SVGAGI. The V end was cut by 5 bases, the J end by 1 base, with 8 bases between. CDR3 region: CASSPTRNTEAFF. The CDR3, as DNA: TGTGCCAGCAGTCCCACACGGAACACTGAAGCTTTCTTT.

The V call is TRBV5-1, the J call TRBJ2-5; TRBD1 might be the D (6 bases). Deletions cut 3 bases from V and 3 bases from J, with 9 bases between. The CDR3 is made up of 13 amino acids. Germline CDR1 SGHRS, CDR2 YFSETQ. This chain's CDR3 is CASSWDTKETQYF. For the CDR3, the DNA is TGCGCCAGCAGCTGGGACACAAAAGAGACCCAGTACTTC.

A single count supports this clone. The rearrangement links TRBV7-8 to TRBJ1-2; 8 bases agree with TRBD1. The CDR3 loop spans 17 amino acids. Germline trimming cut 2 bases from V and 0 bases from J; bases unmatched to any gene: 8. Germline V CDR1 and CDR2: SGHVS, FQNEAQ. CDR3 region: CASSLNEQGVPNYGYTF. For the CDR3, the DNA is TGTGCCAGCAGCTTAAATGAACAGGGGGTACCTAACTATGGCTACACCTTC.

This rearrangement joins TRBV27 to TRBJ1-1; D is possibly TRBD1 (5 bases). Deletions cut 6 bases from V and 5 bases from J, with 10 bases between. The CDR3 is 12 residues long. CDR1 MNHEY and CDR2 SMNVEV come from the germline V gene (reference sequence). The CDR3 coding sequence is TGTGCCAGCAGGCAGGGTGGAACTGAAGCTTTCTTT. This sequence encodes CASRQGGTEAFF.

The chain couples TRBV30 to TRBJ1-3; D may be TRBD1 (6 bases). Germline V CDR1 and CDR2: GTSNPN, SVGIG (reference sequence). Trimming removed 4 bases at V and 9 bases at J, with 25 bases between. The CDR3 sequence is 16 residues long. This CDR3 reads CAWTPARTVGWGTIYF. Here the CDR3 DNA reads TGTGCCTGGACACCAGCTCGGACAGTTGGCTGGGGCACCATATATTTT. The full variable domain, completed using reference TRBV30 and TRBJ1-3, is SQTIHQWPATLVQPVGSPLSLECTVEGTSNPNLYWYRQAAGRGLQLLFYSVGIGQISSEVPQNLSASRPQDRQFILSSKKLLLSDSGFYLCAWTPARTVGWGTIYFGEGSWLTVV.

V usage is TRBV19 and J usage is TRBJ1-2; D remains ambiguous. Between the trimmed V and J ends, which lost 2 bases and 5 bases, there was a span of 9 bases. This CDR3 is 13 amino acids long. Germline V gene sequence: CDR1 LNHDA, CDR2 SQIVND (reference sequence). The CDR3 sequence: CASSINREYGYTF. In DNA form, the CDR3 reads TGTGCCAGTAGTATAAACAGAGAGTATGGCTACACCTTC.

The V call is TRBV15, the J call TRBJ2-7; TRBD1 matches 12 bases. CDR1 and CDR2 from the germline V gene are LNHNV and YYDKDF (reference sequence). The V and J ends lost 1 base and 5 bases, in that order; junction bases with no gene match: 6. The CDR3 totals 16 residues. This chain's CDR3 is CATSRGQGQGAHEQYF. The DNA for the CDR3 is TGTGCCACCAGCAGAGGTCAGGGACAGGGGGCCCACGAGCAGTACTTC. Complete variable domain (other parts from reference TRBV15 and TRBJ2-7): DAMVIQNPRYQVTQFGKPVTLSCSQTLNHNVMYWYQQKSSQAPKLLFHYYDKDFNNEADTPDNFQSRRPNTSFCFLDIRSPGLGDTAMYLCATSRGQGQGAHEQYFGPGTRLTVT.

This chain links TRBV18 with TRBJ2-7; D is perhaps TRBD1 (6 bases). Germline CDR1 KGHSH, CDR2 LQKENI. The CDR3 extends over 13 amino acids. V lost 2 bases to trimming and J lost 6 bases, with 11 bases between them. Here the CDR3 DNA reads TGTGCCAGCTCACCAAGTGTAGGGGGCGAGCAGTACTTC. This gives the protein CASSPSVGGEQYF.

The CDR3 region is CASSQELKGFTEAFF. The DNA for the CDR3 is TGCGCCAGCAGCCAAGAACTGAAGGGGTTCACTGAAGCTTTCTTT. The chain couples TRBV4-1 to TRBJ1-1; perhaps TRBD1 as D (5 bases). The V gene lost 0 bases and the J gene lost 4 bases, with 12 bases spanning the gap. Germline V gene sequence: CDR1 MGHRA, CDR2 YSYEKL. This CDR3 is built from 15 residues.

This clone was recorded once. V usage is TRBV27 and J usage is TRBJ2-7; 7 nucleotides line up with TRBD1. The CDR3 is made up of 14 amino acids. Per germline, CDR1 MNHEY and CDR2 SMNVEV (reference sequence). J was trimmed by 3 bases and V by 6 bases; bases with no gene match: 8. In DNA form, the CDR3 reads TGTGCCAGCAGCTTAGGGGGCGAGGGCTACGAGCAGTACTTC. This encodes CASSLGGEGYEQYF.

The chain uses TRBV5-6 and TRBJ1-4; 7 bases are shared with TRBD1. Germline values: CDR1 SGHDT, CDR2 YYEEEE. This CDR3 spans 14 amino acids. J gave up 8 bases and V 4 bases, and 8 bases lay outside the gene matches. CDR3 amino acids: CASSVQGLGEKLFF. The CDR3 DNA reads as TGTGCCAGCAGCGTACAGGGGTTAGGCGAAAAACTGTTTTTT.

The chain joins TRBV7-8 to TRBJ1-1; D ambiguous. Trimming cost V 3 bases and J 6 bases, with 8 bases left between them. Germline CDR1 is SGHVS and CDR2 is FQNEAQ. This CDR3 has 12 residues. The CDR3 DNA reads as TGTGCCAGCAGCTTCCGACAAGCTGAAGCTTTCTTT. Translation gives CASSFRQAEAFF. The full variable domain, in which reference TRBV7-8 and TRBJ1-1 provide the parts outside the CDR3, is GAGVSQSPRYKVAKRGQDVALRCDPISGHVSLFWYQQALGQGPEFLTYFQNEAQLDKSGLPSDRFFAERPEGSVSTLKIQRTQQEDSAVYLCASSFRQAEAFFGQGTRLTVV.

CDR3 sequence reads: CATSRELYTDTQYF. The DNA of the CDR3 is TGTGCCACCAGCAGAGAACTTTACACAGATACGCAGTATTTT. The rearrangement links TRBV15 to TRBJ2-3; no definite D call. This CDR3 comprises 14 residues. The germline V gene has CDR1 LNHNV and CDR2 YYDKDF (reference sequence). Trimming removed 0 bases at V and 2 bases at J, with 6 bases between.

This clone was detected once. The chain combines TRBV24-1 with TRBJ2-1; 7 bases align to TRBD2. V shed 1 base, J shed 5 bases, and the junction held 10 bases outside the gene matches. From germline, CDR1 is KGHDR and CDR2 SFDVKD. This CDR3 spans 17 amino acids. The CDR3 coding sequence is TGTGCCACCAGTGATTTTGGCGTCTTTAGCGGGCACAATGAGCAGTTCTTC. Protein sequence: CATSDFGVFSGHNEQFF.

This sequence joins TRBV3-1 (or the pseudogene TRBV3-2) and TRBJ2-3; 9 bases are shared with TRBD2. The V gene end was trimmed by 1 base and the J gene end by 3 bases; junction bases not matched to a gene: 5. The CDR3 consists of 16 residues. In germline, CDR1 is LGHDT, CDR2 YNNKEL (reference sequence). The CDR3 sequence: CASSQGLAGSTDTQYF. In nucleotides, the CDR3 is TGTGCCAGCAGCCAAGGGCTAGCGGGGAGTACAGATACGCAGTATTTT.

V gene TRBV18 combines with J gene TRBJ1-2, with 11 positions matching TRBD1. With 3 bases clipped from V and 6 bases from J, the junction kept 3 bases outside the gene matches. Per the germline V gene, CDR1 is KGHSH and CDR2 is LQKENI. The CDR3 length is 14 residues. The DNA for the CDR3 is TGTGCCAGCTCACCCGGACAGGGGGCAGATGGCTACACCTTC. Its protein product is CASSPGQGADGYTF.

V and J are TRBV5-1 and TRBJ2-5, with D uncertain. V lost 0 bases, J lost 4 bases, and 13 bases lay in between. The CDR3 runs to 15 residues. Per germline, CDR1 SGHRS and CDR2 YFSETQ. Here the CDR3 reads CASSLDPGFGETQYF. The DNA for the CDR3 is TGCGCCAGCAGCTTGGACCCCGGTTTCGGAGAGACCCAGTACTTC.

The genes are TRBV11-2 and TRBJ2-7, with TRBD2 matching over 8 bases. CDR1 and CDR2 (germline): SGHAT, FQNNGV. After removal of 4 bases from V and 1 base from J, the junction contained 6 bases not matched to a gene. The CDR3 is made up of 15 amino acids. The CDR3 spells CASSWTGGESYEQYF. The CDR3 DNA reads TGTGCCAGCAGCTGGACCGGGGGGGAGTCCTACGAGCAGTACTTC. Variable domain in full (rest from reference TRBV11-2 and TRBJ2-7): EAGVAQSPRYKIIEKRQSVAFWCNPISGHATLYWYQQILGQGPKLLIQFQNNGVVDDSQLPKDRFSAERLKGVDSTLKIQPAKLEDSAVYLCASSWTGGESYEQYFGPGTRLTVT.

This chain connects TRBV6-5 to TRBJ2-7, with a tentative D call TRBD2 (5 bases). V lost 7 bases to trimming and J lost 1 base, with 17 bases between them. Germline CDR1 MNHEY, CDR2 SVGAGI. CDR3 length: 15 residues. The CDR3 reads CASIARSGWSYEQYF. The CDR3 DNA sequence: TGTGCCAGCATTGCTCGTTCGGGGTGGTCCTACGAGCAGTACTTC.

This clone has more than one count but fewer than ten. V and J are TRBV6-2 or TRBV6-3 and TRBJ2-7; 10 bases are a match to TRBD1. Germline loops: CDR1 MNHEY, CDR2 SVGEGT. The CDR3 extends over 16 amino acids. Trimming cost V 0 bases and J 2 bases; bases outside gene matches: 4. CDR3 DNA: TGTGCCAGCAGTTACTCGGGGACAGGGGTCCCCTACGAGCAGTACTTC. The encoded protein is CASSYSGTGVPYEQYF.